These T cell receptor beta chains were read from a single sample in a study of T-cell memory formation after mild COVID-19. TCRdb fed the 5' RACE reads into MiXCR, producing one record per CDR3 protein. The sample lists 350,000 to 500,000 distinct CDR3 sequences, around 20% occurring once. The sequenced sample was PBMCs or a T cell subset sorted from them (not recorded which). The receptor source for this set is an adult woman who had mild COVID-19 (a few samples of this study predate the infection). Cell type and time point are not known. The conserved cysteine and the conserved F or W are not part of the CDR3 here. Fields, in order: V gene, J gene, CDR3 protein.

v_call: TRBV25-1
j_call: TRBJ2-2
cdr3_aa: ASRLQGVGELF

v_call: TRBV6-6
j_call: TRBJ1-4
cdr3_aa: ASSYTVQGAGEKLF

v_call: TRBV5-1
j_call: TRBJ1-1
cdr3_aa: ASSLSSTGLNTEAF

v_call: TRBV12-3/TRBV12-4
j_call: TRBJ2-7
cdr3_aa: ASSHPGQTYEQY

v_call: TRBV19
j_call: TRBJ2-2
cdr3_aa: ASSWGSGTGELF

v_call: TRBV6-1
j_call: TRBJ2-5
cdr3_aa: ASSVLAVESETQY

v_call: TRBV29-1
j_call: TRBJ2-7
cdr3_aa: SVESLEGGYEQY

v_call: TRBV6-5
j_call: TRBJ1-1
cdr3_aa: ASSRQGLRGSEAF

v_call: TRBV7-9
j_call: TRBJ2-3
cdr3_aa: ASRGPSPGAQY

v_call: TRBV5-1
j_call: TRBJ2-1
cdr3_aa: ASSLQGAGDEQF

v_call: TRBV7-9
j_call: TRBJ2-1
cdr3_aa: ASSPRERGGNEQF

v_call: TRBV5-1
j_call: TRBJ2-1
cdr3_aa: ASSLAREINEQF

v_call: TRBV5-1
j_call: TRBJ1-1
cdr3_aa: ASSLLPEGKAF

v_call: TRBV9
j_call: TRBJ2-5
cdr3_aa: ASSVGPGFQETQY

v_call: TRBV12-3/TRBV12-4
j_call: TRBJ2-2
cdr3_aa: ASSSTPGLAPGELF

v_call: TRBV3-1
j_call: TRBJ2-7
cdr3_aa: ASSQETEPHEQY

v_call: TRBV5-5
j_call: TRBJ1-6
cdr3_aa: ASSLGGANSPLH

v_call: TRBV7-9
j_call: TRBJ2-3
cdr3_aa: ASTQGSDTQY

v_call: TRBV7-2
j_call: TRBJ1-2
cdr3_aa: ASSKDRGYGYT

v_call: TRBV7-2
j_call: TRBJ2-2
cdr3_aa: ASSPPRGLITGELF

v_call: TRBV5-4
j_call: TRBJ2-7
cdr3_aa: ASSLISDGSYEQY

v_call: TRBV5-1
j_call: TRBJ1-1
cdr3_aa: ASSFVTETEAF

v_call: TRBV25-1
j_call: TRBJ2-7
cdr3_aa: ASSGYFLMGQY

v_call: TRBV11-2
j_call: TRBJ2-2
cdr3_aa: ASSPRFDMNGELF

v_call: TRBV7-9
j_call: TRBJ2-2
cdr3_aa: ASSLGWENTGELF

v_call: TRBV6-2/TRBV6-3
j_call: TRBJ1-2
cdr3_aa: ASTDTGTAYYGYT

v_call: TRBV20-1
j_call: TRBJ1-4
cdr3_aa: SARSGARLGEKLF

v_call: TRBV20-1
j_call: TRBJ2-3
cdr3_aa: SATRAPTDTQY

v_call: TRBV19
j_call: TRBJ1-1
cdr3_aa: ASSTGQTEAF

v_call: TRBV6-5
j_call: TRBJ1-1
cdr3_aa: AIQANEGDTEAF

v_call: TRBV6-2/TRBV6-3
j_call: TRBJ2-7
cdr3_aa: ASSYSASGGYEQY

v_call: TRBV20-1
j_call: TRBJ2-3
cdr3_aa: SAVKAGLRLTDTQY

v_call: TRBV24-1
j_call: TRBJ2-5
cdr3_aa: ATSRPGGGETQY

v_call: TRBV6-5
j_call: TRBJ1-6
cdr3_aa: ASSRQASSYNSPLH

v_call: TRBV30
j_call: TRBJ2-3
cdr3_aa: AWSVGAYTDTQY

v_call: TRBV4-2
j_call: TRBJ1-3
cdr3_aa: ASSQDRTGGNTIY

v_call: TRBV15
j_call: TRBJ1-4
cdr3_aa: ATSRTGTQTNEKLF

v_call: TRBV20-1
j_call: TRBJ2-5
cdr3_aa: SALPPSGPLQETQY

v_call: TRBV6-5
j_call: TRBJ1-3
cdr3_aa: ASSRDRDTLISGNTIY

v_call: TRBV12-3/TRBV12-4
j_call: TRBJ2-4
cdr3_aa: ASSFIPAVDIQY

v_call: TRBV6-5
j_call: TRBJ2-3
cdr3_aa: ASSTWTTAGQY

v_call: TRBV12-3/TRBV12-4
j_call: TRBJ2-3
cdr3_aa: ASSWGPDPTDTQY

v_call: TRBV29-1
j_call: TRBJ1-1
cdr3_aa: SVSVNTEAF

v_call: TRBV5-1
j_call: TRBJ2-7
cdr3_aa: ASSSRQGVYEQY

v_call: TRBV2
j_call: TRBJ2-4
cdr3_aa: ASSVGYLQY

v_call: TRBV24-1
j_call: TRBJ1-5
cdr3_aa: ATSDVTQPQH

v_call: TRBV6-2/TRBV6-3
j_call: TRBJ1-2
cdr3_aa: ASRGPDRNYGYT

v_call: TRBV12-3/TRBV12-4
j_call: TRBJ2-5
cdr3_aa: ASSFRTSEETQY

v_call: TRBV6-5
j_call: TRBJ2-1
cdr3_aa: ASSYSSSGRAPYNEQF

v_call: TRBV12-3/TRBV12-4
j_call: TRBJ1-5
cdr3_aa: ASSPGTGVNQPQH

v_call: TRBV30
j_call: TRBJ1-1
cdr3_aa: AWRASLLTEAF

v_call: TRBV29-1
j_call: TRBJ2-5
cdr3_aa: SVEGNRQETQY

v_call: TRBV20-1
j_call: TRBJ2-7
cdr3_aa: SAWTSRSGEQY

v_call: TRBV4-2
j_call: TRBJ1-3
cdr3_aa: ASSQEAHSASGNTIY

v_call: TRBV9
j_call: TRBJ1-3
cdr3_aa: ASSVDGSSGNTIY

v_call: TRBV5-1
j_call: TRBJ1-3
cdr3_aa: ASSLNGADSGNTIY

v_call: TRBV12-5
j_call: TRBJ2-3
cdr3_aa: ASGLVLGGSTDTQY